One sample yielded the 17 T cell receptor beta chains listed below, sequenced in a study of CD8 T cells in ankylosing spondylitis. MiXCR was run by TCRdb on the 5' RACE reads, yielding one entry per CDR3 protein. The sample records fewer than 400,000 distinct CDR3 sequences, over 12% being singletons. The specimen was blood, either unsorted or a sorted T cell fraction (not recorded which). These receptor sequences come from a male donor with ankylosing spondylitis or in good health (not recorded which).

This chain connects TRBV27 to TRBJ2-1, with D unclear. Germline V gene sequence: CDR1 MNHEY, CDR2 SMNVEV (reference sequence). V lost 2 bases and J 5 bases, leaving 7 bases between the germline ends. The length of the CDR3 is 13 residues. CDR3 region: CASSLMLNNEQFF. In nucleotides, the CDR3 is TGTGCCAGCAGTTTAATGCTTAACAATGAGCAGTTCTTC.

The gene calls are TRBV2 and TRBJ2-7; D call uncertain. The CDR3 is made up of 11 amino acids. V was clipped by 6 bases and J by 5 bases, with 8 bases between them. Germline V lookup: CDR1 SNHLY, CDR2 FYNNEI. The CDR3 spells CASSWANEQYF. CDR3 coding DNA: TGTGCCAGCAGCTGGGCAAACGAGCAGTACTTC.

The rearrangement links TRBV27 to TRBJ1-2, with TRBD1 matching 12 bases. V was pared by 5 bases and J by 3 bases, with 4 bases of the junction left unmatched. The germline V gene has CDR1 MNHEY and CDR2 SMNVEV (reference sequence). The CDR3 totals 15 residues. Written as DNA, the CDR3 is TGTGCCAGCAGTCCCGGGACAGGGGGCTACTATGGCTACACCTTC. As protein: CASSPGTGGYYGYTF.

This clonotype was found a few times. CDR3 sequence (DNA): TGTGCCAGCCTGGACAGGGCCTCCTACGAGCAGTACTTC. Translation: CASLDRASYEQYF. This chain uses TRBV6-1 with TRBJ2-7, with 8 bases matching TRBD1. The CDR3 runs to 13 residues. Germline V gene data show CDR1 as MNHNS and CDR2 as SASEGT. J was trimmed by 0 bases and V by 8 bases; bases with no gene match: 3.

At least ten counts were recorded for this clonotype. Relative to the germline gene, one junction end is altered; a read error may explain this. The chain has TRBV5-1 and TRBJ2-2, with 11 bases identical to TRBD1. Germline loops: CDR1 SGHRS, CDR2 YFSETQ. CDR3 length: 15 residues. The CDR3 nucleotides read TGCGCCAGCAGTTTGGACAGGGGGCGAACCGGGGAGCTGTTTTTT. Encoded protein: CASSLDRGRTGELFF.

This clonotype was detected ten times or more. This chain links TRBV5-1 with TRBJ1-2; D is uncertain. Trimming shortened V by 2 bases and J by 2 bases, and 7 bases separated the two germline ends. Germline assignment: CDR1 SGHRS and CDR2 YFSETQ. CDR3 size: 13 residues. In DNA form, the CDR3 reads TGCGCCAGCAGCTTAACAGTGAACTATGGCTACACCTTC. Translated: CASSLTVNYGYTF.

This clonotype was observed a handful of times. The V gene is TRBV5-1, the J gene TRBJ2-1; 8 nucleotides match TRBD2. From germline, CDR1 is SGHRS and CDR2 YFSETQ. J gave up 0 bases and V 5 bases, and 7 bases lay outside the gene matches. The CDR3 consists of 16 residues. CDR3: CASRLISGSSYNEQFF. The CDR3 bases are TGCGCCAGCAGGCTTATCAGCGGGAGCTCCTACAATGAGCAGTTCTTC.

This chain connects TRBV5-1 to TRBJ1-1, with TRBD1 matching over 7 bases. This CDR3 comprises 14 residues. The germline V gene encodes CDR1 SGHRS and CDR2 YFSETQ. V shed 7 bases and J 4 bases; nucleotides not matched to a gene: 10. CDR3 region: CASRDRVGATEAFF. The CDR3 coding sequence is TGCGCCAGCCGCGACAGGGTAGGGGCCACTGAAGCTTTCTTT.

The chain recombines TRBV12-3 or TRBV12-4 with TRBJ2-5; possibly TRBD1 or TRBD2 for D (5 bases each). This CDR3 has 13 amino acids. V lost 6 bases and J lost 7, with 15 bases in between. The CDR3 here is CASSPGTVGTQYF. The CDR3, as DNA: TGTGCCAGCAGCCCCGGGACGGTAGGGACCCAGTACTTC.

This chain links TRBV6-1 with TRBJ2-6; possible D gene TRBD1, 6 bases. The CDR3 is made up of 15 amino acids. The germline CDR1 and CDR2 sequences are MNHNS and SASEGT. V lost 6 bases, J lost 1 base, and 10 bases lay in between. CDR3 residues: CASRRTDSGANVLTF. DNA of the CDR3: TGTGCCAGCAGACGGACAGATTCTGGGGCCAACGTCCTGACTTTC.

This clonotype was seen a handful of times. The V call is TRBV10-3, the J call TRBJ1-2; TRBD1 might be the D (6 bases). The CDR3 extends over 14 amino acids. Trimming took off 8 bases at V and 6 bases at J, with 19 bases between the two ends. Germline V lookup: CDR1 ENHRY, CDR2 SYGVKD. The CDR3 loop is CAIRSITGTDGYTF. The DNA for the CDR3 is TGTGCCATCCGCAGCATTACAGGGACTGATGGCTACACCTTC.

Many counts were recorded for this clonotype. The CDR3 loop reads CASSQVGETQYF. Here the CDR3 DNA reads TGTGCCAGCAGCCAAGTCGGGGAGACCCAGTACTTC. The rearrangement links TRBV3-1 to TRBJ2-5; the D is unclear. With 1 base removed from V and 5 bases from J, the gap between germline ends came to 5 bases. The CDR3 runs 12 residues. CDR1 is LGHDT, CDR2 YNNKEL, per germline (reference sequence).

CDR3 sequence (DNA): TGTGCCAGCAGCCAAGATTGGGCAGGGGGCGGTCAGCCCCAGCATTTT. It is translated as CASSQDWAGGGQPQHF. The chain recombines TRBV3-1 with TRBJ1-5, with 8 bases matching TRBD1. Trimming removed 0 bases from V and 6 bases from J; junction bases left unmatched: 7. The CDR3 has 16 amino acids. Germline CDR1 reads LGHDT; CDR2 reads YNNKEL (reference sequence).

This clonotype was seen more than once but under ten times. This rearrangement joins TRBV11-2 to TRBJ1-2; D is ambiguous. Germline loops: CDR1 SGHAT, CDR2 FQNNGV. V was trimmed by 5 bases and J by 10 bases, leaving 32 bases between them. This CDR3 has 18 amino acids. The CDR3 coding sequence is TGTGCCAGCAGCCCTCTGACGTATCGGGAAATTAGCACTCAAAACTACACCTTC. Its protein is CASSPLTYREISTQNYTF. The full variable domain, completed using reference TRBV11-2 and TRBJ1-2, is EAGVAQSPRYKIIEKRQSVAFWCNPISGHATLYWYQQILGQGPKLLIQFQNNGVVDDSQLPKDRFSAERLKGVDSTLKIQPAKLEDSAVYLCASSPLTYREISTQNYTFGSGTRLTVV.

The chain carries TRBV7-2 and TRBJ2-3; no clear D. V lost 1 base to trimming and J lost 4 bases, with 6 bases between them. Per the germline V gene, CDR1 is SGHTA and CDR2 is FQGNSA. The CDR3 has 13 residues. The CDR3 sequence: CASSLVGSDTQYF. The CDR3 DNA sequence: TGTGCCAGCAGCTTAGTTGGGTCAGATACGCAGTATTTT.

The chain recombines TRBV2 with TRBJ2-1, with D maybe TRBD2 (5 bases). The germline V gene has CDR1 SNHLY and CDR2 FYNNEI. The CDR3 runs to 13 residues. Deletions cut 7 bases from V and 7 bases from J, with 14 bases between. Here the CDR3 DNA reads TGTGCCAGCATTTTATCGAGCGGAAATGAGCAGTTCTTC. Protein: CASILSSGNEQFF.

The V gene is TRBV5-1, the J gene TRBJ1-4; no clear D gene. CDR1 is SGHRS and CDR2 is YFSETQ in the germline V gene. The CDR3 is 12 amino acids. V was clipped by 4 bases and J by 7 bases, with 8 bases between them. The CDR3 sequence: CASSGNREKLFF. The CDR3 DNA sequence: TGCGCCAGCAGCGGTAATCGTGAAAAACTGTTTTTT.